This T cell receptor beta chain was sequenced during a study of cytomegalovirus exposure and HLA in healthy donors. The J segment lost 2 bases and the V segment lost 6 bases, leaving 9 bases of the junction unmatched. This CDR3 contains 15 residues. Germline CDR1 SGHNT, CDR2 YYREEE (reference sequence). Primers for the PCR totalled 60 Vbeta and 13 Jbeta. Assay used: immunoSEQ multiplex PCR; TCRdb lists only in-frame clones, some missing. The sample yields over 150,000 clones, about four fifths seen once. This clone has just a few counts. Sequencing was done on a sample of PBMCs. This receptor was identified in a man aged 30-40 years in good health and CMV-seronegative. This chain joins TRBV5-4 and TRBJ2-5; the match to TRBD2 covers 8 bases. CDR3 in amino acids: CASKESSGVQETQYF. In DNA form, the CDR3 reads TGTGCCAGCAAGGAGAGTAGCGGGGTACAAGAGACCCAGTACTTC. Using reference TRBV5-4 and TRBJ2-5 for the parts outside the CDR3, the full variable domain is ETGVTQSPTHLIKTRGQQVTLRCSSQSGHNTVSWYQQALGQGPQFIFQYYREEENGRGNFPPRFSGLQFPNYSSELNVNALELDDSALYLCASKESSGVQETQYFGPGTRLLVL.